This T cell receptor beta chain was sequenced during a study of T cell responses to AZD1222 COVID-19 vaccine. The study's findings and limits: The study reported that nearly half of spike-specific TCRs target unmutated variant regions. No day 14 peak samples; only post-peak repertoires were characterized. White British ancestry dominated among donors, who included more females, and clonal diversity was possibly underestimated.

Germline V gene data show CDR1 as SGHAT and CDR2 as FQNNGV. CDR3 length: 14 amino acids. The V gene end was trimmed by 5 bases and the J gene end by 5 bases; junction bases not matched to a gene: 8. About this clone: Its target is unknown.

TCRdb's table, derived via immunoSEQ multiplex PCR, lists solely in-frame clones and lacks some. The repertoire has fewer than 130,000 clones, about 94% of them found once; the top ten carry approximately 2.2%. This receptor was taken from an adult in good health. The chain has TRBV11-2 and TRBJ2-5; 7 bases are shared with TRBD1. The source material was peripheral blood, sampled on day 0 of AZD1222 vaccination. In nucleotides, the CDR3 is TGTGCCAGCAGCACGAAGGGGACAGCGGAGACCCAGTACTTC. As protein: CASSTKGTAETQYF.